Described below is a single T cell receptor (beta chain) sequence and its context. Generated by immunoSEQ multiplex PCR, the TCRdb table keeps only in-frame clones and is missing some. The sample lists approximately 180,000 clones, 87% seen once, with about 2.7% in the top ten. These data originate in a study of blood T cell repertoires in COVID-19. This CDR3 comprises 17 residues. Per germline, CDR1 SGHKS and CDR2 YYEKEE (reference sequence). V gave up 3 bases and J gave up 3 bases, with 16 bases separating them. Sequenced sample: peripheral blood. This TCR was recovered from a man aged 40-55 years with active or convalescent COVID-19. The V and J genes are TRBV5-5 and TRBJ1-6; no definite D call. The CDR3 sequence is CASSSVGGTSYNSPLHF. CDR3 coding DNA: TGTGCCAGCAGCTCCGTAGGCGGTACAAGCTATAATTCACCCCTCCACTTT.